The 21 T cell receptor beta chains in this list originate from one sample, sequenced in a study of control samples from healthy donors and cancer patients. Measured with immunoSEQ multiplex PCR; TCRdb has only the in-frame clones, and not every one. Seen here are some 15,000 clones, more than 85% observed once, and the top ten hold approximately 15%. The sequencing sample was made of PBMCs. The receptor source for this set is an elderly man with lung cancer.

DNA for the CDR3: TGTGCCAGCTCACCTGGTAAGGGGTCCCGGTTTGATGGCTACACCTTC. This gives the protein CASSPGKGSRFDGYTF. J is TRBJ1-2 and V is TRBV18, with D tentatively TRBD1 (5 bases). Germline loops: CDR1 KGHSH, CDR2 LQKENI. V was cut by 3 bases and J by 6 bases, with 20 bases left in between. The CDR3 is made up of 16 amino acids. The entire variable domain, with the rest obtained from reference TRBV18 and TRBJ1-2, is as follows: NAGVMQNPRHLVRRRGQEARLRCSPMKGHSHVYWYRQLPEEGLKFMVYLQKENIIDESGMPKERFSAEFPKEGPSILRIQQVVRGDSAAYFCASSPGKGSRFDGYTFGSGTRLTVV.

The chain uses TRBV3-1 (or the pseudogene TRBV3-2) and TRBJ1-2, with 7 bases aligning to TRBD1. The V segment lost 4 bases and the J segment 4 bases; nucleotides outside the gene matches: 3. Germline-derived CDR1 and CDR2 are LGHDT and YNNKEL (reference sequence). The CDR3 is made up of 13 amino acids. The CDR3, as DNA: TGTGCCAGCAGCCCACAGGGGTTCTATGGCTACACCTTC. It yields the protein CASSPQGFYGYTF.

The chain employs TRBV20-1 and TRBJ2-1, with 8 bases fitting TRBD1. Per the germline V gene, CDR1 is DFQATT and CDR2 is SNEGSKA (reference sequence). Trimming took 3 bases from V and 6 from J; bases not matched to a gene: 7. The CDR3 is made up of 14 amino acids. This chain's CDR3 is CSASGGQGVNEQFF. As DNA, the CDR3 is TGCAGTGCTAGTGGTGGACAGGGAGTCAATGAGCAGTTCTTC.

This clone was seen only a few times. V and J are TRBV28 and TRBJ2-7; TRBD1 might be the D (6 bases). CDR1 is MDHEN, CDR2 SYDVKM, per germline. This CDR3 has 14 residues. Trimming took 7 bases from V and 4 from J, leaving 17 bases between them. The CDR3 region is CASTPSDSSYEQYV. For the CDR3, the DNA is TGTGCCAGCACCCCCTCGGACAGTTCGTACGAGCAGTACGTC.

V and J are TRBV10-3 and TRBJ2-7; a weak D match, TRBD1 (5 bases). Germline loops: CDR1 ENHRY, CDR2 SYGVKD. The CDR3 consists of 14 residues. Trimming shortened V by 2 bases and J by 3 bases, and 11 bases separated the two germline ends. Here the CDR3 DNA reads TGTGCCATCAGTGAGAAGTGGGGCAGCTACGAGCAGTACTTC. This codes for CAISEKWGSYEQYF.

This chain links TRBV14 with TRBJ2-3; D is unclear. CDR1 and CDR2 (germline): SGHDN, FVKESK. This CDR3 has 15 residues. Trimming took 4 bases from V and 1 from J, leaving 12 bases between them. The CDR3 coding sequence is TGTGCCAGCAGCCGAGGAGATTCCGGCACAGATACGCAGTATTTT. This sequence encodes CASSRGDSGTDTQYF.

The CDR3 loop is CASSPFERGLTDTQYF. The CDR3 nucleotides are TGTGCCAGCAGCCCCTTCGAGCGGGGCCTCACAGATACGCAGTATTTT. The chain carries TRBV7-3 and TRBJ2-3; the match to TRBD2 covers 7 bases. CDR1 is SGHTA, CDR2 FQGTGA, per germline. The length of the CDR3 is 16 residues. V trimming: 5 bases; J trimming: 2 bases; junction bases outside the gene matches: 10.

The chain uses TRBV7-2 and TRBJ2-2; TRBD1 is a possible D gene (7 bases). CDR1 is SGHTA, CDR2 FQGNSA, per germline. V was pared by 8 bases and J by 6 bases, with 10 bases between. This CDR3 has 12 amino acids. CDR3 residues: CASDREAGELFF. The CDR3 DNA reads TGTGCCAGCGACAGGGAGGCCGGGGAGCTGTTTTTT.

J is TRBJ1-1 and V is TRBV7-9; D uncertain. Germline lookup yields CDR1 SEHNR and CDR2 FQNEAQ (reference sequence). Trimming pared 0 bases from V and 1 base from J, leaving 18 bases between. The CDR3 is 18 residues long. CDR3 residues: CASSLARHSRWTNTEAFF. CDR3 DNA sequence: TGTGCCAGCAGCTTAGCCCGACATTCTCGGTGGACGAACACTGAAGCTTTCTTT.

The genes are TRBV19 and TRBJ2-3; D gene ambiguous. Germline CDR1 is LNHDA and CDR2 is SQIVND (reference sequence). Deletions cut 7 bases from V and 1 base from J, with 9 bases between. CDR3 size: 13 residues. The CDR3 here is CASTRIGTDTQYF. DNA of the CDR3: TGTGCCAGTACTCGAATTGGCACAGATACGCAGTATTTT.

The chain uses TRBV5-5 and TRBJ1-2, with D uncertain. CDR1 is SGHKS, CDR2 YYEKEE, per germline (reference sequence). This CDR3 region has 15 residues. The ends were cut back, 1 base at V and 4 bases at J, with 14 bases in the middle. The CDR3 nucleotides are TGTGCCAGCAGCTTGTTCAGGCAGTATGGCTATGGCTACACCTTC. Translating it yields CASSLFRQYGYGYTF.

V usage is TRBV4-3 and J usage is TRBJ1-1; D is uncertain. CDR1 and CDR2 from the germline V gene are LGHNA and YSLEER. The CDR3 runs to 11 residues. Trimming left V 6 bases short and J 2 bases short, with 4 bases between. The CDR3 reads CASSINTEAFF. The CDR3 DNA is TGCGCCAGCAGTATAAACACTGAAGCTTTCTTT.

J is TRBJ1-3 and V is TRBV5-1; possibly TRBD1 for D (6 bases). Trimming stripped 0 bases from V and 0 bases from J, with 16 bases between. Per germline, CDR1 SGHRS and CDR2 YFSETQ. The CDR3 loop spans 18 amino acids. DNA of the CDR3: TGCGCCAGCAGCTTGGAGGTAGACAGGCCGGTCTCTGGAAACACCATATATTTT. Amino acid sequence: CASSLEVDRPVSGNTIYF.

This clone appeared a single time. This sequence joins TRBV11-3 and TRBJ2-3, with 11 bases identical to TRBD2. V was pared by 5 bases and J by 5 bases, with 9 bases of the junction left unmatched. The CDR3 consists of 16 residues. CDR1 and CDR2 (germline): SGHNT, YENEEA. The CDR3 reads CASSLPTSGARDTQYF. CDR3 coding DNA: TGTGCCAGCAGCCTCCCGACTAGCGGGGCGAGAGATACGCAGTATTTT.

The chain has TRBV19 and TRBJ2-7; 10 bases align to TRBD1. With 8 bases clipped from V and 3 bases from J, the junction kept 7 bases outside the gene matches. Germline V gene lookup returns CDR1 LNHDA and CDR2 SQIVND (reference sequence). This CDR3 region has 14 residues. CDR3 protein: CASSWDRGFYEQYF. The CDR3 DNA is TGTGCCAGTTCCTGGGACAGGGGCTTCTACGAGCAGTACTTC. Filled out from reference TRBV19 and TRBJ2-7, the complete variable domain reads DGGITQSPKYLFRKEGQNVTLSCEQNLNHDAMYWYRQDPGQGLRLIYYSQIVNDFQKGDIAEGYSVSREKKESFPLTVTSAQKNPTAFYLCASSWDRGFYEQYFGPGTRLTVT.

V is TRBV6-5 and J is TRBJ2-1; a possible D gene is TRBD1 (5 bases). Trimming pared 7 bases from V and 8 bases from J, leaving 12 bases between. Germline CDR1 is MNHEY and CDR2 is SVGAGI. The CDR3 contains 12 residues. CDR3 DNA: TGTGCCAGCACCTCGCAAGGGGATGAGCAGTTCTTC. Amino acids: CASTSQGDEQFF.

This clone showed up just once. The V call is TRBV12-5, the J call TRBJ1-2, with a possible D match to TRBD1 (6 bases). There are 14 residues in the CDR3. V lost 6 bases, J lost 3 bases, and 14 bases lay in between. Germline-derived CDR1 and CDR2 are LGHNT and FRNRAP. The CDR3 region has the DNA TGTGCTAGTGGCCCTTGGGGGGCTGACTATGGCTACACCTTC. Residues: CASGPWGADYGYTF. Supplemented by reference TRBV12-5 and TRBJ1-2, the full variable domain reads DARVTQTPRHKVTEMGQEVTMRCQPILGHNTVFWYRQTMMQGLELLAYFRNRAPLDDSGMPKDRFSAEMPDATLATLKIQPSEPRDSAVYFCASGPWGADYGYTFGSGTRLTVV.

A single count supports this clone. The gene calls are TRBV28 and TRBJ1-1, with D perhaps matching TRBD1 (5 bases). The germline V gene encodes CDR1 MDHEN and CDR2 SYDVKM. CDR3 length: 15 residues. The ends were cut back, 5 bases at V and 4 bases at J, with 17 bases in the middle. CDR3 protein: CASSPPTAMGTEAFF. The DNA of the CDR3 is TGTGCCAGCAGTCCCCCGACAGCGATGGGCACTGAAGCTTTCTTT.

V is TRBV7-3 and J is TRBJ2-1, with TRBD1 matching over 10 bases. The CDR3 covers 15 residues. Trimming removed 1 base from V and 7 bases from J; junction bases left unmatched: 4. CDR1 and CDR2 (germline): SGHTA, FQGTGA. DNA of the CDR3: TGTGCCAGCAGCTTAAGGACAGGGGGTCAAAATGAGCAGTTCTTC. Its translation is CASSLRTGGQNEQFF.

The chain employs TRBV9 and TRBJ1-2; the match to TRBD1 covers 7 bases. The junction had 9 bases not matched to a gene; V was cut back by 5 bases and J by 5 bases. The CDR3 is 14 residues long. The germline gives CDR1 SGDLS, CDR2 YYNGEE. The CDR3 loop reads CASRQTGEGYGYTF. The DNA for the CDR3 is TGTGCCAGCAGGCAAACAGGGGAGGGGTATGGCTACACCTTC.

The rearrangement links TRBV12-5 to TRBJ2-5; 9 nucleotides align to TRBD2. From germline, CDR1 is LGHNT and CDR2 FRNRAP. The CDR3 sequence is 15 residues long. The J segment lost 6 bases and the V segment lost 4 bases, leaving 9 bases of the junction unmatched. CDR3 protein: CASGSLAGGGKTQYF. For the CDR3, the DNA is TGTGCTAGTGGTTCCCTCGCGGGGGGGGGTAAGACCCAGTACTTC.